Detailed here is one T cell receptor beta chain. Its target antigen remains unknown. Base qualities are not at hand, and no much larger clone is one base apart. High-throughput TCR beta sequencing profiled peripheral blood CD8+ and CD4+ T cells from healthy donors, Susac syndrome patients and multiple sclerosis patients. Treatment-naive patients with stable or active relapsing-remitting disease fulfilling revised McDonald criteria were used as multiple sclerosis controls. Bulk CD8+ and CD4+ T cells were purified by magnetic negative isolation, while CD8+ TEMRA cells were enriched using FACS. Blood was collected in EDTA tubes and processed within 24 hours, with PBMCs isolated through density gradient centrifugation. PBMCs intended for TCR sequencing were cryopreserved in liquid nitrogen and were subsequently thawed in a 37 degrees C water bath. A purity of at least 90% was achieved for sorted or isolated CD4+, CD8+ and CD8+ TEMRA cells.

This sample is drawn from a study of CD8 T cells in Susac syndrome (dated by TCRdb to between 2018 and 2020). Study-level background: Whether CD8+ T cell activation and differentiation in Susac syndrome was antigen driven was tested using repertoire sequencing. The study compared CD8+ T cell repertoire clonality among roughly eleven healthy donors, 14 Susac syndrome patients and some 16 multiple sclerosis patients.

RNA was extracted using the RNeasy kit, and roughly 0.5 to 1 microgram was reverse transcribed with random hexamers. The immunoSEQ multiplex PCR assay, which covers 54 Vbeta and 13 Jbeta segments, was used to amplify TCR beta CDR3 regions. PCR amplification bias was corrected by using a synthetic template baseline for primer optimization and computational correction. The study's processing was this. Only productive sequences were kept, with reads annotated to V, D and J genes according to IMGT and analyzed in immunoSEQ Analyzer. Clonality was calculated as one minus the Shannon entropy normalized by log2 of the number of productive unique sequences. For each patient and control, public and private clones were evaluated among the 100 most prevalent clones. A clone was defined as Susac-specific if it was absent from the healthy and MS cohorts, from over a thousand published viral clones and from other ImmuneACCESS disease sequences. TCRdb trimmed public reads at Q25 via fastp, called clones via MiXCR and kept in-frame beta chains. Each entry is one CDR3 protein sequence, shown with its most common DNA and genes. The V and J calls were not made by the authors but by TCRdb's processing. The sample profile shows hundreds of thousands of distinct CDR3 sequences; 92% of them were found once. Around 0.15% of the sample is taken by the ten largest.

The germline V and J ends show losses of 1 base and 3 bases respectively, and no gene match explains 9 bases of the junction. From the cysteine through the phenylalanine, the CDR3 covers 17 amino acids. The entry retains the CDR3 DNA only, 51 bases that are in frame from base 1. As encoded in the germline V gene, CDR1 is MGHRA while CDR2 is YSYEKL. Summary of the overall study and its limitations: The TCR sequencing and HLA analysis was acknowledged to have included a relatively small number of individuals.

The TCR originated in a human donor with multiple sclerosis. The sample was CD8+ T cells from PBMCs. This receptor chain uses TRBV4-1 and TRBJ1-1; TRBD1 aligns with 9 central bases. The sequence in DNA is TGCGCCAGCAGCCAAGTACCGGGACAGGGATCGGACACTGAAGCTTTCTTT. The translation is CASSQVPGQGSDTEAFF.